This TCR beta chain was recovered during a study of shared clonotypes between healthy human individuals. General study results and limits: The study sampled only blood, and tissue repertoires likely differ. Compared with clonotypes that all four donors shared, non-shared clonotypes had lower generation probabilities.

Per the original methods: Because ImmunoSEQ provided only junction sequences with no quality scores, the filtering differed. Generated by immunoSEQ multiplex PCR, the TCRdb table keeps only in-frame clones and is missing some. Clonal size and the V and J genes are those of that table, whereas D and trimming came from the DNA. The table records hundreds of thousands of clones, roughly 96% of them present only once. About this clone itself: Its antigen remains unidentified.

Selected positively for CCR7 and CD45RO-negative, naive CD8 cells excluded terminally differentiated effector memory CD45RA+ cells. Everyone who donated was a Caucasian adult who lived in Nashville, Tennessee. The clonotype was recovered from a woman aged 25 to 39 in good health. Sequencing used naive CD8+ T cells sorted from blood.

The CDR3 sequence is CASSQVVFGQPTEAFF. CDR3 nucleotides: TGTGCCAGCAGCCAAGTTGTCTTTGGGCAGCCCACTGAAGCTTTCTTT. The chain carries TRBV14 and TRBJ1-1; unclear D gene. The CDR3 has 16 residues. V shed 1 base and J shed 4 bases, with 16 bases lying between them. Germline CDR1 SGHDN, CDR2 FVKESK. Drawing the rest from reference TRBV14 and TRBJ1-1, the complete variable domain is EAGVTQFPSHSVIEKGQTVTLRCDPISGHDNLYWYRRVMGKEIKFLLHFVKESKQDESGMPNNRFLAERTGGTYSTLKVQPAELEDSGVYFCASSQVVFGQPTEAFFGQGTRLTVV.